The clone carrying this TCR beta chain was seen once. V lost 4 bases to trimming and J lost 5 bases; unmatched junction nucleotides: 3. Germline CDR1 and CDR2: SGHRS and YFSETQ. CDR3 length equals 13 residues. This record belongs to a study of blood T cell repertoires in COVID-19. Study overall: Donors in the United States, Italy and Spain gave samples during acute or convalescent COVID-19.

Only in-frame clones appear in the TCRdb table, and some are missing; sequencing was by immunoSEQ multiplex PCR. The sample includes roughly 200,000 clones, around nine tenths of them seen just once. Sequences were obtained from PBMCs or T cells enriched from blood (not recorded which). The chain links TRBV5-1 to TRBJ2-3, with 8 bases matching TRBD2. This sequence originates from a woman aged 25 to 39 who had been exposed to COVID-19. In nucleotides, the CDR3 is TGCGCCAGCAGCCGGGGGGGTGGAGATACGCAGTATTTT. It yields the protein CASSRGGGDTQYF.